Sequencing of this T cell receptor (beta chain) was carried out in a study of neurological immune-mediated disorders. This clonotype has a count of ten or more. Antigen: not known. Study-level results: Private repertoires in all groups were suggested by the finding that expanded clones across subjects shared no CDR3 amino acid sequences.

The unsorted libraries were generated from a total of 2 million PBMCs, which had been stored in RNAlater at -80 C. V lost 3 bases, J lost 1 base, and 13 bases lay in between. This CDR3 spans 15 amino acids. A single run covered 15-18 subjects with over 180 million TCR-beta sequences. TCRdb re-called the 5' RACE reads through MiXCR, storing one row per CDR3 protein. The repertoire has about 80,000 distinct CDR3 sequences, roughly 9.9% of them found once; the top ten carry about 1.7%. The sequencing sample was made of PBMCs. The sequence derives from a man aged 45-65 years in good health. This chain joins TRBV12-3 or TRBV12-4 and TRBJ2-7; D might be TRBD1 or TRBD2, each matching 5 bases. The CDR3 DNA reads TGTGCCAGCAGTTTTGGCAGGGAGAGGTCCTACGAGCAGTACTTC. Its protein product is CASSFGRERSYEQYF.